Given below is one TCR beta chain in context. Its specificity is not known. Preparation of the TCRbeta library was carried out with unique molecular identifiers. TCRdb fed the PCR reads into MiXCR, producing one record per CDR3 protein. Of some 120,000 distinct CDR3 sequences in the sample, around 23% were seen once. The data were obtained in a study of T-cell reconstitution after alpha-beta-depleted transplantation in children. Findings and limits, study-wide: Reported findings indicate that, about two months after transplant, alpha-beta T cells came from several hundred expanded clones, which were derived from non-depleted graft cells. A year post-transplant, T-cell counts and diversity derived mostly from newly produced T cells. There were some patients whose high TCRbeta diversity at day 60 came from surviving recipient T cells and thymic progenitors.

V was clipped by 1 base and J by 3 bases; unmatched bases: 13. CDR1 and CDR2 from the germline V gene are SGHRS and YFSETQ. CDR3 length: 17 residues. The sample here was PBMCs, mostly from graft donor cells, taken 180 days after TCRalphabeta/CD19-depleted stem cell transplant. The source of this sequence is a male patient under 10 years old who had a stem cell transplant for chronic granulomatous disease, so the T cells may come from the graft donor. J is TRBJ2-7 and V is TRBV5-1, with 7 bases identical to TRBD2. The CDR3 DNA is TGCGCCAGCAGCTTGACGGCTTTCGGCGGGAGTAACTACGAGCAGTACTTC. As protein: CASSLTAFGGSNYEQYF.